The rows below give T cell receptor beta chains drawn from one sample of a study of T cells in Graves' hyperthyroidism and ophthalmopathy. A single record per CDR3 protein comes from TCRdb applying MiXCR to the multiplex PCR reads. The sample records about half a million distinct CDR3 sequences, approximately 16% being singletons. The specimen sequenced was blood. These receptors all come from a woman between 25 and 40 years old with Graves' ophthalmopathy. The CDR3 runs from the conserved cysteine through the conserved F or W. A D gene is named only where the DNA matches it firmly. A clone size is listed for some rows: how often the clone was seen (once, few, many), or a class if it is expanded.

length: 14
D: .
V: TRBV3-1
J: TRBJ2-2
size: many
CDR3: CASSPYFNTGELFF
DNA: TGTGCCAGCAGCCCCTACTTTAACACCGGGGAGCTGTTTTTT

length: 14
D: .
V: TRBV28
J: TRBJ1-2
size: many
CDR3: CASSLEAGQAGYTF
DNA: TGTGCCAGCAGCCTGGAAGCGGGCCAGGCTGGCTACACCTTC

length: 12
D: .
V: TRBV5-4
J: TRBJ2-5
size: many
CDR3: CASTPPAETQYF
DNA: TGTGCCAGCACCCCCCCGGCAGAGACCCAGTACTTC

length: 15
D: TRBD1
V: TRBV5-1
J: TRBJ2-3
size: many
CDR3: CASSLRQGFADTQYF
DNA: TGCGCCAGCAGCTTGAGACAGGGATTCGCAGATACGCAGTATTTT

length: 12
D: .
V: TRBV10-3
J: TRBJ1-1
size: few
CDR3: CAISELSTEAFF
DNA: TGTGCCATCAGTGAGTTAAGCACTGAAGCTTTCTTT

length: 14
D: .
V: TRBV11-2
J: TRBJ1-1
size: many
CDR3: CASSFSGVNTEAFF
DNA: TGTGCCAGCAGCTTTTCAGGGGTGAACACTGAAGCTTTCTTT

length: 12
D: .
V: TRBV29-1
J: TRBJ2-7
size: many
CDR3: CSVELSGYEQYF
DNA: TGCAGCGTTGAACTGTCAGGCTACGAGCAGTACTTC

length: 14
D: .
V: TRBV3-1
J: TRBJ2-2
size: many
CDR3: CASSQEGDYGELFF
DNA: TGTGCCAGCAGCCAAGAAGGGGATTACGGGGAGCTGTTTTTT

length: 12
D: .
V: TRBV15
J: TRBJ2-7
size: few
CDR3: CATSRVDHEQYF
DNA: TGTGCCACCAGCAGAGTGGACCACGAGCAGTACTTC

length: 14
D: .
V: TRBV5-1
J: TRBJ1-5
size: .
CDR3: CASSQTGSDQPQHF
DNA: TGCGCCAGCAGCCAAACAGGGTCGGATCAGCCCCAGCATTTT

length: 13
D: .
V: TRBV14
J: TRBJ2-1
size: few
CDR3: CASSQGWLRRRFF
DNA: TGTGCCAGCAGCCAAGGTTGGTTGCGGAGGCGGTTCTTC

length: 14
D: .
V: TRBV7-9
J: TRBJ2-7
size: .
CDR3: CASSLTQGFYEQYF
DNA: TGTGCCAGCAGCTTAACACAGGGATTCTACGAGCAGTACTTC

length: 13
D: .
V: TRBV9
J: TRBJ1-1
size: few
CDR3: CASSDNPNTEAFF
DNA: TGTGCCAGCAGCGACAACCCGAACACTGAAGCTTTCTTT

length: 13
D: .
V: TRBV11-3
J: TRBJ2-1
size: few
CDR3: CASSFGPNNEQFF
DNA: TGTGCCAGCAGCTTCGGACCCAATAATGAGCAGTTCTTC

length: 14
D: TRBD2
V: TRBV20-1
J: TRBJ2-3
size: few
CDR3: CSAPTSGRPGSQYF
DNA: TGCAGTGCCCCGACTAGCGGGAGGCCTGGATCTCAGTATTTT

length: 16
D: TRBD2
V: TRBV9
J: TRBJ2-7
size: few
CDR3: CASSKGSGLVWYEQYF
DNA: TGTGCCAGCAGCAAGGGGAGCGGACTAGTTTGGTACGAGCAGTACTTC

length: 13
D: TRBD2
V: TRBV20-1
J: TRBJ2-3
size: few
CDR3: CSAGTSGSSTQYF
DNA: TGCAGTGCTGGGACTAGCGGGAGCAGTACGCAGTATTTT

length: 16
D: TRBD2
V: TRBV3-1
J: TRBJ2-1
size: many
CDR3: CASSQEGTSGRDEQFF
DNA: TGTGCCAGCAGCCAAGAGGGGACTAGCGGGAGAGATGAGCAGTTCTTC

length: 17
D: .
V: TRBV7-6
J: TRBJ1-2
size: .
CDR3: CASSLGAVGQANYGYTF
DNA: TGTGCCAGCAGCTTAGGGGCCGTCGGGCAAGCTAACTATGGCTACACCTTC

length: 17
D: TRBD1
V: TRBV12-3/TRBV12-4
J: TRBJ1-1
size: .
CDR3: CGSSFGGQGALNTEAFF
DNA: TGTGGCAGCAGTTTTGGCGGACAGGGGGCCCTGAACACTGAAGCTTTCTTT

length: 19
D: TRBD1
V: TRBV18
J: TRBJ1-3
size: .
CDR3: CASSPLFPGTALSGNTIYF
DNA: TGTGCCAGCTCACCCTTATTTCCCGGGACAGCTCTCTCTGGAAACACCATATATTTT

length: 15
D: TRBD2
V: TRBV27
J: TRBJ2-3
size: .
CDR3: CASSSGTTRTDTQYF
DNA: TGTGCCAGCAGCTCCGGGACTACTCGAACAGATACGCAGTATTTT

length: 13
D: .
V: TRBV5-1
J: TRBJ1-1
size: .
CDR3: CASSFQGNPEAFF
DNA: TGCGCCAGCAGCTTCCAGGGGAATCCTGAAGCTTTCTTT

length: 16
D: .
V: TRBV5-1
J: TRBJ2-3
size: few
CDR3: CASSLYATGVFDTQYF
DNA: TGCGCCAGCAGCTTGTACGCCACGGGGGTCTTCGATACGCAGTATTTT

length: 13
D: TRBD1
V: TRBV6-5
J: TRBJ2-7
size: .
CDR3: CASSYGQGVEQYF
DNA: TGTGCCAGCAGTTACGGACAGGGCGTGGAGCAGTACTTC

length: 15
D: TRBD2
V: TRBV20-1
J: TRBJ2-7
size: many
CDR3: CSARPLAGGPSEQYF
DNA: TGCAGTGCTAGGCCTCTAGCGGGAGGGCCCTCCGAGCAGTACTTC

length: 14
D: .
V: TRBV10-3
J: TRBJ2-2
size: .
CDR3: CATSDTEQRGELFF
DNA: TGTGCCACCTCTGATACAGAGCAAAGGGGGGAGCTGTTTTTT

length: 11
D: .
V: TRBV20-1
J: TRBJ2-7
size: .
CDR3: CSALQGGEQYF
DNA: TGCAGTGCTCTGCAGGGAGGCGAGCAGTACTTC

length: 18
D: TRBD2
V: TRBV27
J: TRBJ2-1
size: many
CDR3: CASSLSPSGVSSYNEQFF
DNA: TGTGCCAGCAGTTTATCTCCTAGCGGGGTTAGCTCCTACAATGAGCAGTTCTTC

length: 13
D: .
V: TRBV30
J: TRBJ1-2
size: many
CDR3: CAWRAGPNYGYTF
DNA: TGTGCCTGGAGGGCAGGCCCGAACTATGGCTACACCTTC

length: 14
D: .
V: TRBV12-3/TRBV12-4
J: TRBJ2-3
size: .
CDR3: CASRGGQGTDTQYF
DNA: TGTGCCAGCAGGGGAGGACAGGGCACAGATACGCAGTATTTT

length: 14
D: .
V: TRBV7-9
J: TRBJ2-5
size: many
CDR3: CASSHPRASRTQYF
DNA: TGTGCCAGCAGCCACCCCCGGGCCAGCAGGACCCAGTACTTC

length: 15
D: TRBD1
V: TRBV6-1
J: TRBJ2-7
size: .
CDR3: CASSKGTGGSYEQYF
DNA: TGTGCCAGCAGTAAAGGGACAGGGGGATCCTACGAGCAGTACTTC

length: 13
D: .
V: TRBV18
J: TRBJ2-7
size: .
CDR3: CASRTEQTYEQYF
DNA: TGTGCCAGCCGGACAGAACAAACCTACGAGCAGTACTTC

length: 18
D: TRBD1
V: TRBV6-2/TRBV6-3
J: TRBJ1-5
size: many
CDR3: CASRREELLDRALSPQHF
DNA: TGTGCCAGCAGACGCGAAGAATTACTAGACAGGGCCCTTTCGCCCCAGCATTTT

length: 15
D: .
V: TRBV5-1
J: TRBJ2-7
size: many
CDR3: CASSLGFLSSYEQYF
DNA: TGCGCCAGCAGCTTGGGCTTCCTGAGCTCCTACGAGCAGTACTTC

length: 12
D: .
V: TRBV28
J: TRBJ2-7
size: many
CDR3: CASSQAPREQYF
DNA: TGTGCCAGCAGTCAGGCCCCAAGGGAGCAGTACTTC

length: 13
D: .
V: TRBV30
J: TRBJ2-5
size: many
CDR3: CAWSVPGLETQYF
DNA: TGTGCCTGGAGTGTCCCGGGACTAGAGACCCAGTACTTC

length: 14
D: TRBD1
V: TRBV12-3/TRBV12-4
J: TRBJ1-2
size: .
CDR3: CASRQGTENYGYTF
DNA: TGTGCCAGCAGACAAGGGACAGAAAACTATGGCTACACCTTC

length: 14
D: .
V: TRBV6-2/TRBV6-3
J: TRBJ1-1
size: many
CDR3: CASSHQPPLTEAFF
DNA: TGTGCCAGCAGTCACCAGCCGCCCCTCACTGAAGCTTTCTTT